The rows below give T cell receptor beta chains drawn from one sample of a study of cytomegalovirus exposure and HLA in healthy donors. TCRdb's copy holds only in-frame clones and misses some; the assay was immunoSEQ multiplex PCR. The table records approximately 130,000 clones, 75% to 85% of them present only once. The material sequenced was PBMCs. These receptors were collected from a male donor in good health and CMV-seronegative. Both conserved end residues are part of each CDR3. Fields, in order: D gene, V gene, clone size, J gene, CDR3 DNA, CDR3 protein. D genes are given only for firm matches. Expanded clones get a size class; other rows say once, few or many, or leave the size out.

d_call: TRBD2; v_call: TRBV5-4; clone_size: .; j_call: TRBJ2-3; cdr3_nt: TGTGCCAGCAGCCCCGCCGGGGGGGTGATCGCAGATACGCAGTATTTT; cdr3_aa: CASSPAGGVIADTQYF
d_call: TRBD1; v_call: TRBV2; clone_size: .; j_call: TRBJ2-1; cdr3_nt: TGTGCCAGCAGTGAGGGACAGAGGGGCGATGAGCAGTTCTTC; cdr3_aa: CASSEGQRGDEQFF
d_call: TRBD2; v_call: TRBV11-1; clone_size: .; j_call: TRBJ2-5; cdr3_nt: TGTGCCAGCAGCCCTCGGGGGGGCCTTGAGACCCAGTACTTC; cdr3_aa: CASSPRGGLETQYF
d_call: .; v_call: TRBV11-3; clone_size: few; j_call: TRBJ2-2; cdr3_nt: TGTGCCAGCAGCCTACAGGGTCTTGGGCCGAACACCGGGGAGCTGTTTTTT; cdr3_aa: CASSLQGLGPNTGELFF
d_call: TRBD1; v_call: TRBV6-5; clone_size: .; j_call: TRBJ1-6; cdr3_nt: TGTGCCAGCAGTTATATGGACAGGGGGAATTCACCCCTCCACTTT; cdr3_aa: CASSYMDRGNSPLHF
d_call: .; v_call: TRBV18; clone_size: .; j_call: TRBJ2-7; cdr3_nt: TGTGCCAGCTCACAGGCGGGCTACGAGCAGTACTTC; cdr3_aa: CASSQAGYEQYF
d_call: .; v_call: TRBV7-2; clone_size: .; j_call: TRBJ2-2; cdr3_nt: TGTGCCAGCAGCTTAAGCCCGGGGGGCAAAACCGGGGAGCTGTTTTTT; cdr3_aa: CASSLSPGGKTGELFF
d_call: .; v_call: TRBV7-8; clone_size: .; j_call: TRBJ1-3; cdr3_nt: TGTGCCAGCAGCTTAGCGATAGCCGGAACCCCTAGGGGAAACACCATATATTTT; cdr3_aa: CASSLAIAGTPRGNTIYF
d_call: .; v_call: TRBV7-8; clone_size: .; j_call: TRBJ2-7; cdr3_nt: TGTGCCAGCAGCGTGGACCGGGAATACGAGCAGTACTTC; cdr3_aa: CASSVDREYEQYF
d_call: TRBD1; v_call: TRBV30; clone_size: .; j_call: TRBJ1-2; cdr3_nt: TGTGCCTGGATGACAGGGTTGGGCTATGGCTACACCTTC; cdr3_aa: CAWMTGLGYGYTF
d_call: .; v_call: TRBV7-8; clone_size: .; j_call: TRBJ2-7; cdr3_nt: TGTGCCAGCAGCTTAAGGACAGACCTCATAGGAGAGCAGTACTTC; cdr3_aa: CASSLRTDLIGEQYF
d_call: .; v_call: TRBV19; clone_size: .; j_call: TRBJ1-2; cdr3_nt: TGTGCCAGTAGTATAAATCCTCCAGTTTATGGCTACACCTTC; cdr3_aa: CASSINPPVYGYTF
d_call: TRBD1; v_call: TRBV5-6; clone_size: .; j_call: TRBJ2-7; cdr3_nt: TGTGCCAGCAGCCCGAGGGGGACAGGATACTACGAGCAGTACTTC; cdr3_aa: CASSPRGTGYYEQYF
d_call: .; v_call: TRBV27; clone_size: .; j_call: TRBJ1-6; cdr3_nt: TGTGCCAGCAGTTACAGGAATTCACCCCTCCACTTT; cdr3_aa: CASSYRNSPLHF
d_call: TRBD1; v_call: TRBV9; clone_size: .; j_call: TRBJ2-1; cdr3_nt: TGTGCCAGCAGCGTCACCGGGACAGGGGCACCTGACAATGAGCAGTTCTTC; cdr3_aa: CASSVTGTGAPDNEQFF
d_call: .; v_call: TRBV5-1; clone_size: .; j_call: TRBJ2-7; cdr3_nt: TGCGCCAGCAGCTTGGCCTCGGGGAGTTGGACCTACGAGCAGTACTTC; cdr3_aa: CASSLASGSWTYEQYF
d_call: .; v_call: TRBV6-5; clone_size: .; j_call: TRBJ1-2; cdr3_nt: TGTGCCAGCAGCGCAGTCAGTTATGGCTACACCTTC; cdr3_aa: CASSAVSYGYTF
d_call: .; v_call: TRBV2; clone_size: .; j_call: TRBJ1-4; cdr3_nt: TGTGCCAGCAGTGAAAGTGGGGACTTGGGGGAAAAACTGTTTTTT; cdr3_aa: CASSESGDLGEKLFF
d_call: .; v_call: TRBV12-5; clone_size: .; j_call: TRBJ1-5; cdr3_nt: TGTGCTAGTGGTTTGGTACGGCCGGGAGGGGAGCCCCAGCATTTT; cdr3_aa: CASGLVRPGGEPQHF
d_call: .; v_call: TRBV6-4; clone_size: .; j_call: TRBJ2-7; cdr3_nt: TGTGCCAGCAGTGACTTCTGGTTCGAGAACGAGCAGTACTTC; cdr3_aa: CASSDFWFENEQYF
d_call: .; v_call: TRBV6-5; clone_size: .; j_call: TRBJ1-4; cdr3_nt: TGTGCCAGCAGTTACTCTCCCAGGGGTGAAAAACTGTTTTTT; cdr3_aa: CASSYSPRGEKLFF
d_call: TRBD2; v_call: TRBV9; clone_size: few; j_call: TRBJ2-3; cdr3_nt: TGTGCCAGCAGCAAGACTAGCGGGGGTTCCCCAGATACGCAGTATTTT; cdr3_aa: CASSKTSGGSPDTQYF
d_call: .; v_call: TRBV19; clone_size: .; j_call: TRBJ1-5; cdr3_nt: TGTGCCAGTAGCGAGCAAAGCAATCAGCCCCAGCATTTT; cdr3_aa: CASSEQSNQPQHF
d_call: .; v_call: TRBV11-2; clone_size: .; j_call: TRBJ2-5; cdr3_nt: TGTGCCAGCGTACGTAGGGGGGGAATACAAGAGACCCAGTACTTC; cdr3_aa: CASVRRGGIQETQYF
d_call: TRBD1; v_call: TRBV5-1; clone_size: once; j_call: TRBJ2-3; cdr3_nt: TGCGCCAGCAGCTTGGCAGGGACAGGGGGGGATACGCAGTATTTT; cdr3_aa: CASSLAGTGGDTQYF
d_call: TRBD2; v_call: TRBV2; clone_size: .; j_call: TRBJ2-3; cdr3_nt: TGTGCCAGCAGTGAAACGCTAGCGGGGGGAGGAGATACGCAGTATTTT; cdr3_aa: CASSETLAGGGDTQYF
d_call: .; v_call: TRBV6-6; clone_size: .; j_call: TRBJ1-2; cdr3_nt: TGTGCCAGCAGCCAACCCGGGTCTGCGAAGAACTATGGCTACACCTTC; cdr3_aa: CASSQPGSAKNYGYTF
d_call: TRBD2; v_call: TRBV9; clone_size: .; j_call: TRBJ2-2; cdr3_nt: TGTGCCAGCAGCGTAGGAGGCGGGGGTAACACCGGGGAGCTGTTTTTT; cdr3_aa: CASSVGGGGNTGELFF
d_call: TRBD1; v_call: TRBV27; clone_size: .; j_call: TRBJ1-2; cdr3_nt: TGTGCCAGCAGTGCATCCCTCAGGACAGGGGACCGCGGCTACACCTTC; cdr3_aa: CASSASLRTGDRGYTF
d_call: .; v_call: TRBV7-2; clone_size: .; j_call: TRBJ2-7; cdr3_nt: TGTGCCAGCAGCCCAACTTACTACGAGCAGTACTTC; cdr3_aa: CASSPTYYEQYF
d_call: .; v_call: TRBV5-6; clone_size: .; j_call: TRBJ2-1; cdr3_nt: TGTGCCAGCAGCTTGGGCGGAAGTTTCTCCTACAATGAGCAGTTCTTC; cdr3_aa: CASSLGGSFSYNEQFF
d_call: .; v_call: TRBV6-1; clone_size: .; j_call: TRBJ2-7; cdr3_nt: TGTGCCAGCAGTGAAGCTCCGATAGGGGGTCCCTACGAGCAGTACTTC; cdr3_aa: CASSEAPIGGPYEQYF
d_call: TRBD2; v_call: TRBV10-3; clone_size: .; j_call: TRBJ2-1; cdr3_nt: TGTGCCATCGAGCGGGGGGGCGGTGAGCAGTTCTTC; cdr3_aa: CAIERGGGEQFF
d_call: TRBD1; v_call: TRBV12-5; clone_size: .; j_call: TRBJ2-7; cdr3_nt: TGTGCTAGTGGTGGACAGGGGGCCTCCTACGAGCAGTACTTC; cdr3_aa: CASGGQGASYEQYF
d_call: .; v_call: TRBV5-1; clone_size: few; j_call: TRBJ1-1; cdr3_nt: TGCGCCAGCAGCTTGGATCCGGGGAGGAACACTGAAGCTTTCTTT; cdr3_aa: CASSLDPGRNTEAFF